This is a list of T cell receptor beta chains from one sample in a study of PD-1 blockade in classical Hodgkin lymphoma. TCRdb's table, derived via immunoSEQ multiplex PCR, lists solely in-frame clones and lacks some. The sample contains around 29,000 clones, more than 80% of which appear only once. The material sequenced was CD4+ T cells from blood, taken before the fourth cycle of nivolumab. The receptors were gathered from a human donor with classical Hodgkin lymphoma. Both conserved end residues are part of each CDR3. Each record gives: clone size, J gene, V gene, D gene, CDR3 DNA, CDR3 protein. A D gene is named only where the DNA matches it firmly. Clone size is not always given. Where it is, it says once, few, many or a class for expanded clones.

>.|TRBJ1-5|TRBV5-1|.
TGCGCCAGCAGGGTAGGGCCGGAGAGCATCGATCAGCCCCAGCATTTT
CASRVGPESIDQPQHF
>once|TRBJ2-1|TRBV12-5|.
TGTGCTAGTGGGGGACCCAGGGGCGATGAGCAGTTCTTC
CASGGPRGDEQFF
>.|TRBJ1-6|TRBV6-4|.
TGTGCCAGCAGGCAGGACCTTACAAGTCGGTCACCCCTCCACTTT
CASRQDLTSRSPLHF
>.|TRBJ1-2|TRBV7-9|.
TGTGCCAGCAGCTTAGAGCAGGGCGGCTACACCTTC
CASSLEQGGYTF
>.|TRBJ1-4|TRBV7-9|.
TGTGCCAGCAGCTTGAATGAAAAACTGTTTTTT
CASSLNEKLFF
>.|TRBJ1-5|TRBV5-1|.
TGCGCCAGCAGCTTGGAAGGGGTTGGCAATCAGCCCCAGCATTTT
CASSLEGVGNQPQHF
>.|TRBJ2-3|TRBV9|TRBD2
TGTGCCAGCAGCGTAGGTGGGACTAGCGGAACAGATACGCAGTATTTT
CASSVGGTSGTDTQYF
>.|TRBJ1-1|TRBV7-3|.
TGTGCCAGCAGCGAGCAAGCGAACACTGAAGCTTTCTTT
CASSEQANTEAFF
>.|TRBJ1-2|TRBV6-5|.
TGTGCCAGCATATCAGGGGCTTCAGGTGGCTACACCTTC
CASISGASGGYTF
>.|TRBJ1-5|TRBV7-8|.
TGTGCCAGCAGCTTACAGGGAGTTAAAGATCAGCCCCAGCATTTT
CASSLQGVKDQPQHF
>.|TRBJ1-1|TRBV5-1|TRBD1
TGCGCCAGCAGCCCCCTGACAGGGGGGACTGAAGCTTTCTTT
CASSPLTGGTEAFF
>.|TRBJ2-3|TRBV10-1|.
TGCGCCAGCAGTGATAGGGATAGCGCAGATACGCAGTATTTT
CASSDRDSADTQYF
>.|TRBJ1-6|TRBV10-3|.
TGTGCCATCAGTCCCCAGGGTACAGCTGATTCACCCCTCCACTTT
CAISPQGTADSPLHF
>.|TRBJ2-2|TRBV5-1|.
TGCGCCAGCAGCGTGTGGGAAACCGGGGAGCTGTTTTTT
CASSVWETGELFF
>.|TRBJ1-2|TRBV5-1|.
TGCGCCAGCAGCTTGGGACAGCTATATGGCTACACCTTC
CASSLGQLYGYTF
>.|TRBJ2-5|TRBV5-5|.
TGTGCCAGCAGCTTGTACGGGTCCCAAGAGACCCAGTACTTC
CASSLYGSQETQYF
>.|TRBJ2-5|TRBV27|.
TGTGCCAGCAGTTTATGGCAGGGGCCCCCGGAGACCCAGTACTTC
CASSLWQGPPETQYF
>.|TRBJ1-5|TRBV6-6|.
TGTGCCAGCACCTCATCCGACGGTCCTAATCAGCCCCAGCATTTT
CASTSSDGPNQPQHF
>once|TRBJ1-1|TRBV5-1|.
TGCGCCAGCAGCTTAGTTGGGGGAGGCACTGAAGCTTTCTTT
CASSLVGGGTEAFF
>.|TRBJ2-7|TRBV7-9|TRBD1
TGTGCCAGCAGCTCAAATAAGGGACAGGGGTTTTCCTACGAGCAGTACTTC
CASSSNKGQGFSYEQYF
>.|TRBJ2-5|TRBV5-1|.
TGCGCCAGCAGCTTTCAAGGGTTTGTGGGAGAGACCCAGTACTTC
CASSFQGFVGETQYF
>once|TRBJ2-7|TRBV14|TRBD1
TGTGCCAGCAGCCATCCCTTCAGGACAGGTATCTACGAGCAGTACTTC
CASSHPFRTGIYEQYF
>.|TRBJ1-2|TRBV18|TRBD1
TGTGCCAGCTCACCACCGGCGACAGGGAACGCTGGCTACACCTTC
CASSPPATGNAGYTF
>few|TRBJ1-6|TRBV30|.
TGTGCCTGGAGCGCACCGGGACCCCATAATTCACCCCTCCACTTT
CAWSAPGPHNSPLHF
>.|TRBJ1-5|TRBV6-6|.
TGTGCCATCAGTGATTTCGGGGGCGGCAATCAGCCCCAGCATTTT
CAISDFGGGNQPQHF
>.|TRBJ2-7|TRBV5-1|.
TGCGCCAGCAACGCCTCCCCGGCCGAACGCGGCGAGCAGTACTTC
CASNASPAERGEQYF
>.|TRBJ2-2|TRBV10-2|.
TGCGCCAGCGGAGGGGCCGGGACCGGGGAGCTGTTTTTT
CASGGAGTGELFF